This T cell receptor beta chain originates from a study of CD8 T cells in Susac syndrome. The CDR3 has 14 residues. RNA was extracted with the RNeasy kit, and a quantity of about 0.5 to 1 ug was reverse transcribed using random hexamers. immunoSEQ multiplex PCR amplified TCR beta CDR3 across 54 Vbeta, 13 Jbeta. A single record per CDR3 protein comes from TCRdb applying MiXCR to the immunoSEQ multiplex PCR reads. The sample gives 150,000 or so distinct CDR3 sequences, around 93% of which show up once; approximately 0.14% is in the top ten. The source of this sequence is a human donor in good health. Source material: CD4+ T cells from PBMCs. The gene calls are TRBV21-1 and TRBJ2-5; the table calls TRBD2, which could not be checked here. TRBV21-1 corresponds to a pseudogene. The CDR3 spells CASSKGGRRETQYF. The CDR3 region has the DNA TGTGCCAGCAGCAAAGGCGGCAGGAGAGAGACCCAGTACTTC.